A single sample is the source of the 18 T cell receptor beta chains below, sequenced in a study of CD8+CD57+ T cells in acquired aplastic anemia. Genomic DNA, the template, was used for profiling of the TCR beta VDJ and CDR3. Via MiXCR, TCRdb re-called the reads, giving one row per CDR3 protein. The data hold under 200,000 distinct CDR3 sequences, with 40% to 60% observed a single time. Patients who underwent sequencing had shown CD8+CD57+ cell expansion by flow cytometry. Sequenced input: sorted CD4+, CD8+, or CD8+CD57+ T cells (not recorded which) from PBMCs. The receptors here all came from a human donor with aplastic anemia.

Points on this clonotype: One junction end does not reproduce the germline sequence, and a read error may be involved. The chain links TRBV7-6 to TRBJ1-1; 7 nucleotides align to TRBD1. The V gene's germline CDR1 is SGHVS and CDR2 FNYEAQ. The CDR3 runs to 11 residues. CDR3 nucleotides: TGCGCCAGCAGCTTGGGACAGGAAGCTTTCTTT. Translated, it gives CASSLGQEAFF.

This clonotype showed up many times. V is TRBV5-1 and J is TRBJ2-1, with TRBD1 matching over 9 bases. CDR1 is SGHRS and CDR2 is YFSETQ in the germline V gene. CDR3 size: 16 residues. J gave up 8 bases and V 4 bases, and 13 bases lay outside the gene matches. The CDR3 sequence: CASSPKGRDREDEQFF. CDR3 DNA: TGCGCCAGCAGCCCCAAAGGTCGGGACAGGGAGGATGAGCAGTTCTTC.

This clonotype was observed many times. V and J are TRBV4-2 and TRBJ2-7, with 8 bases that match TRBD1. CDR3 length: 16 amino acids. Germline-derived CDR1 and CDR2 are LGHNA and YNFKEQ. V gave up 4 bases and J gave up 5 bases; unmatched junction bases: 13. The DNA of the CDR3 is TGTGCCAGCAGCCCTAACTGGACAGGGAGAAACAACGAGCAGTACTTC. It specifies CASSPNWTGRNNEQYF.

This clonotype has more than one count but fewer than ten. The chain joins TRBV2 to TRBJ1-6, with TRBD1 as a possible D gene (5 bases). This CDR3 is 11 amino acids long. Germline V gene sequence: CDR1 SNHLY, CDR2 FYNNEI. Between the trimmed V and J ends, which lost 8 bases and 10 bases, there was a span of 9 bases. CDR3 bases: TGTGCCAGCGAGGGACGATCACCCCTCCACTTT. This translates into CASEGRSPLHF.

Worth noting for this clonotype: A much larger clone differs by one base, so this may be a read error. The V and J genes are TRBV12-3 or TRBV12-4 and TRBJ2-1, with D possibly matching TRBD2 (5 bases). The V end lost 4 bases, the J end lost 10 bases, and 20 bases lay between the germline ends. This CDR3 region has 15 residues. CDR3: CASSYGSTVKYEQFF. CDR3 bases: TGTGCCAGCAGTTATGGGAGTACGGTTAAGTACGAGCAGTTCTTC.

This clonotype has at least ten counts. The genes are TRBV20-1 and TRBJ2-7, with D tentatively TRBD1 or TRBD2 (5 bases each). The CDR3 runs 14 residues. The germline CDR1 and CDR2 sequences are DFQATT and SNEGSKA (reference sequence). Trimming removed 5 bases at V and 7 bases at J, with 21 bases between. CDR3 amino acids: CSALRRDGVVEQYF. As DNA, the CDR3 is TGCAGTGCTTTACGCCGGGACGGGGTAGTGGAGCAGTACTTC.

The chain has TRBV7-9 and TRBJ2-3; the D is unclear. Germline CDR1 and CDR2: SEHNR and FQNEAQ (reference sequence). The CDR3 has 11 amino acids. V was clipped by 6 bases and J by 3 bases, with 4 bases between them. The CDR3, as DNA: TGTGCCAGCAGGGCGACAGATACGCAGTATTTT. This encodes CASRATDTQYF.

This clonotype appeared many times. V is TRBV7-3 and J is TRBJ1-1, with D unresolved. The CDR3 consists of 13 residues. The germline CDR1 and CDR2 sequences are SGHTA and FQGTGA. V dropped 5 bases and J dropped 4 bases, with 11 bases sitting between them. CDR3 DNA sequence: TGTGCCAGCAGCCACCGAGGCCTCACTGAAGCTTTCTTT. Amino acid sequence: CASSHRGLTEAFF.

Ten or more counts support this clonotype. In nucleotides, the CDR3 is TGTGCCAGCACCGGACAGGCCACCTACGAGCAGTACTTC. Translation: CASTGQATYEQYF. The chain is built from TRBV13 and TRBJ2-7; 7 bases are shared with TRBD1. The CDR3 has 13 amino acids. V gave up 7 bases and J gave up 2 bases; unmatched junction bases: 5. Looked up from germline, CDR1 is PRHDT and CDR2 is FYEKMQ (reference sequence).

This clonotype was observed a few times. The chain couples TRBV4-1 to TRBJ1-5; weak D call: TRBD1 (6 bases). Looked up from germline, CDR1 is MGHRA and CDR2 is YSYEKL. Trimming took off 2 bases at V and 4 bases at J, with 15 bases between the two ends. There are 16 residues in the CDR3. The CDR3 region has the DNA TGCGCCAGCAGCCAACCAGGAGGACAGTTAAATCAGCCCCAGCATTTT. The encoded protein is CASSQPGGQLNQPQHF.

This clonotype occurred many times. The V call is TRBV5-6, the J call TRBJ1-2, with D possibly matching TRBD1 (6 bases). This CDR3 spans 13 amino acids. Germline assignment: CDR1 SGHDT and CDR2 YYEEEE. V gave up 3 bases and J gave up 4 bases, with 10 bases separating them. The CDR3 sequence is CASSWQGIYGYTF. The CDR3 bases are TGTGCCAGCAGCTGGCAGGGGATCTATGGCTACACCTTC.

The rearrangement uses TRBV10-3 and TRBJ2-7; D remains unclear. V was pared by 10 bases and J by 3 bases, with 19 bases between. The CDR3 runs to 14 residues. Germline lookup yields CDR1 ENHRY and CDR2 SYGVKD. CDR3 sequence: CASSPGPDRYEQYF. CDR3 bases: TGTGCCAGCAGCCCCGGGCCGGACCGCTACGAGCAGTACTTC.

This clonotype was counted ten times or more. The chain joins TRBV4-3 to TRBJ2-7; perhaps TRBD1 as D (6 bases). The V end was cut by 1 base, the J end by 2 bases, with 9 bases between. CDR3 size: 14 residues. Germline CDR1 and CDR2: LGHNA and YSLEER. The CDR3, as DNA: TGCGCCAGCAGCCAAGTGGCAGGGGCCTACGAGCAGTACTTC. Translating gives CASSQVAGAYEQYF.

This clonotype was recorded a few times. The genes are TRBV25-1 and TRBJ2-3; D may be TRBD2 (6 bases). CDR1 MGHDK and CDR2 SYGVNS come from the germline V gene. The V end was cut by 6 bases, the J end by 6 bases, with 13 bases between. This CDR3 has 13 residues. The CDR3 sequence is CASRGWGRDTQYF. The DNA for the CDR3 is TGTGCCAGCAGAGGGTGGGGGAGGGATACGCAGTATTTT.

The chain carries TRBV7-9 and TRBJ1-2, with a possible D match to TRBD1 (5 bases). The CDR3 has 13 residues. Between the trimmed V and J ends, which lost 2 bases and 3 bases, there was a span of 7 bases. Germline CDR1 and CDR2: SEHNR and FQNEAQ (reference sequence). The CDR3 DNA reads TGTGCCAGCAGCTTATCGGGGGACTATGGCTACACCTTC. Protein: CASSLSGDYGYTF.

This clonotype has a handful of counts. The V gene is TRBV20-1, the J gene TRBJ2-3; D uncertain. Germline CDR1 reads DFQATT; CDR2 reads SNEGSKA (reference sequence). Trimming left V 5 bases short and J 10 bases short, with 13 bases between. The CDR3 consists of 11 residues. CDR3 amino acids: CSAQDHWAQYF. CDR3 DNA: TGCAGTGCTCAGGACCACTGGGCGCAGTATTTT.

This clonotype occurred many times. The V gene is TRBV20-1, the J gene TRBJ2-7; unclear D gene. CDR3 length equals 16 residues. Looked up from germline, CDR1 is DFQATT and CDR2 is SNEGSKA (reference sequence). The ends were cut back, 0 bases at V and 2 bases at J, with 17 bases in the middle. The CDR3 protein is CSARDPLSVGAYEQYF. Here the CDR3 DNA reads TGCAGTGCTAGAGACCCGTTGTCAGTCGGCGCCTACGAGCAGTACTTC.

In this sample, this clonotype turned up many times. The chain combines TRBV25-1 with TRBJ1-1; D is unresolved. There are 14 residues in the CDR3. The V end was cut by 0 bases, the J end by 0 bases, with 5 bases between. In germline, CDR1 is MGHDK, CDR2 SYGVNS. CDR3 nucleotide sequence: TGTGCCAGCAGTGAATATTCGTTGAACACTGAAGCTTTCTTT. Protein product: CASSEYSLNTEAFF.